The entry that follows covers one T cell receptor (beta chain) sequence. The target of this receptor is not known. No much larger clonotype is one base removed from it; base qualities were not supplied. The CDR1 and CDR2 encoded by the germline V gene are SQVTM and ANQGSEA. From its cysteine to its phenylalanine, the CDR3 spans 11 amino acids. Kept here is only the CDR3 DNA, which spans 33 bases and is read in frame from base 1. V and J are truncated by 6 bases and 1 base respectively, leaving an intervening sequence of 6 bases. Peripheral blood CD8+ and CD4+ T cells from healthy donors, Susac syndrome patients and multiple sclerosis patients were profiled by high-throughput TCR beta sequencing. The Susac syndrome patients fulfilled recently defined diagnostic criteria for either definite or probable disease. Bulk CD8+ and CD4+ T cells were purified magnetically by negative isolation, whereas CD8+ TEMRA cells were enriched by FACS. Blood was drawn into EDTA tubes, processed within 24 hours, and PBMCs were isolated by density gradient centrifugation. PBMCs intended for TCR sequencing were cryopreserved in liquid nitrogen and thawed later in a water bath at 37 degrees C. The sorted or isolated CD4+, CD8+ and CD8+ TEMRA cells had a purity of 90% or higher.

The record originates from a study of CD8 T cells in Susac syndrome (dated by TCRdb to the late 2010s). Notes on the research overall: Of the Susac syndrome patients who were sequenced, six had clinically active disease and roughly 8 were in clinical remission. At blood withdrawal, Susac syndrome patients were either therapy-naive, taking corticosteroids (in some cases with IVIg as well), or taking IVIg alone. The study used repertoire sequencing to test whether antigen drove CD8+ T cell activation and differentiation in Susac syndrome. General conclusions and limits of the study: The study acknowledged that relatively few individuals were included in the TCR sequencing and HLA analysis. In patients with Susac syndrome, the CD4+ T cell repertoire showed no detectable clonal expansion.

RNA was extracted using the RNeasy kit, and roughly 0.45 to 1 microgram was reverse transcribed with random hexamers. The immunoSEQ multiplex PCR assay, which covers 54 Vbeta and 13 Jbeta segments, was used to amplify TCR beta CDR3 regions. To correct PCR amplification bias, a synthetic template baseline was used for both primer optimization and computational correction. The authors' pipeline ran thus. Reads were assigned to V, D and J genes according to IMGT and analyzed in immunoSEQ Analyzer, with only productive sequences retained. To calculate clonality, Shannon entropy was normalized by log2 of the number of productive unique sequences and then subtracted from one. For each patient and control, public and private clones were evaluated among the 100 most prevalent clones. Susac-specific clones were defined as absent from healthy and MS cohorts, 1052 published viral clones and other ImmuneACCESS disease sequences. The public reads were run again by TCRdb, first through fastp at Q25 and then through MiXCR, and only productive beta chains were kept. Duplicate CDR3 protein sequences are folded into a single record with the most common DNA and genes. The V and J calls and clone size come from TCRdb's table, not from the authors' own analysis. The sample data list under 300,000 distinct CDR3 sequences, and about 95% of these were observed just once. Of the sample, 0.1% is held by the ten largest clones.

This receptor was obtained from a human donor with Susac syndrome. The sequenced sample was CD4+ T cells from PBMCs. The rearranged segments are TRBV29-1 and TRBJ1-1, with no confident D gene call. The CDR3 region has the sequence CSVGTNTEAFF. Here is the DNA: TGCAGCGTCGGAACGAACACTGAAGCTTTCTTT.